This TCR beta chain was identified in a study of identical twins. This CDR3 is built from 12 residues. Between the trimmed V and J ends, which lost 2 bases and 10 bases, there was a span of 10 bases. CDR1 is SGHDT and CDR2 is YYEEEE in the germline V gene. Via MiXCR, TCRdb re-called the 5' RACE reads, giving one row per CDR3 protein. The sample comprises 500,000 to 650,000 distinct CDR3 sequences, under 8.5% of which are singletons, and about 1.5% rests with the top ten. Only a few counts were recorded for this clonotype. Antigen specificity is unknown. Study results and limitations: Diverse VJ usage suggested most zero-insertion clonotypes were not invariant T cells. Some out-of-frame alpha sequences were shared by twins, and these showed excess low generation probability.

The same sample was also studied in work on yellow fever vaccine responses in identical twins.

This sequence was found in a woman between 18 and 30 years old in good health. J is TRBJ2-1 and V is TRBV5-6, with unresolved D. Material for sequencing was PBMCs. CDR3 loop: CASSFLWNEQFF. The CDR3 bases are TGTGCCAGCAGCTTCTTGTGGAACGAGCAGTTCTTC.